The 30 T cell receptor beta chains listed next were all sequenced from one sample in a study of OX40 agonist ivuxolimab in advanced cancers. Generated by immunoSEQ multiplex PCR, the TCRdb table keeps only in-frame clones and is missing some. In the table there are about 79,000 clones, about 94% of which are singletons. Sequencing used CD4+ or CD8+ T cells sorted from blood, obtained in a trial of the OX40 agonist ivuxolimab. These receptors came from an adult with an advanced solid tumor such as melanoma, head and neck, liver or kidney cancer.

The gene calls are TRBV4-3 and TRBJ2-3, with D possibly TRBD2 on 6 matching bases. Trimming took off 0 bases at V and 2 bases at J, with 15 bases between the two ends. The germline V gene encodes CDR1 LGHNA and CDR2 YSLEER. CDR3 length: 17 residues. The CDR3 DNA reads as TGCGCCAGCAGCCAAGATCGTCCTGGGAGGATCACAGATACGCAGTATTTT. It encodes CASSQDRPGRITDTQYF.

The rearrangement links TRBV7-8 to TRBJ2-3; D is possibly TRBD2 (7 bases). The ends were cut back, 0 bases at V and 6 bases at J, with 22 bases in the middle. Germline CDR1 and CDR2: SGHVS and FQNEAQ. The CDR3 loop spans 18 amino acids. CDR3 coding DNA: TGTGCCAGCAGCTTAGCGCTGGGGCGGGGGCGTCGGGGGGATACGCAGTATTTT. Protein sequence: CASSLALGRGRRGDTQYF.

The chain carries TRBV6-1 and TRBJ1-1; D remains ambiguous. The CDR3 loop spans 12 amino acids. The germline V gene encodes CDR1 MNHNS and CDR2 SASEGT. V was clipped by 6 bases and J by 1 base, with 6 bases between them. In nucleotides, the CDR3 is TGTGCCAGCAGGAACCAGAACACTGAAGCTTTCTTT. Its protein product is CASRNQNTEAFF.

This clone was counted a single time. This sequence joins TRBV4-1 and TRBJ2-1; the D gene is possibly TRBD2 (5 bases). With 1 base removed from V and 10 bases from J, the gap between germline ends came to 11 bases. The CDR3 contains 13 residues. Germline values: CDR1 MGHRA, CDR2 YSYEKL. This CDR3 is CASSQGGVREQFF. The CDR3 coding sequence is TGCGCCAGCAGCCAAGGGGGAGTAAGGGAGCAGTTCTTC.

The rearrangement links TRBV9 to TRBJ2-1; the D gene is possibly TRBD1 (5 bases). Germline-derived CDR1 and CDR2 are SGDLS and YYNGEE. The V end lost 0 bases, the J end lost 10 bases, and 8 bases lay between the germline ends. CDR3 length equals 12 residues. CDR3 amino acids: CASSVGQKEQFF. The CDR3 DNA reads TGTGCCAGCAGCGTAGGACAGAAGGAGCAGTTCTTC.

The chain links TRBV9 to TRBJ2-1, with D uncertain. This CDR3 comprises 15 residues. V was pared by 4 bases and J by 2 bases, with 13 bases between. Germline CDR1 reads SGDLS; CDR2 reads YYNGEE. The CDR3 DNA reads as TGTGCCAGCAGCTCAACCCCTGGGACCTACAATGAGCAGTTCTTC. Its translation is CASSSTPGTYNEQFF.

The chain couples TRBV5-1 to TRBJ2-1; the D gene is possibly TRBD2 (5 bases). The CDR3 is 15 residues long. Deletions cut 6 bases from V and 4 bases from J, with 17 bases between. Germline CDR1 reads SGHRS; CDR2 reads YFSETQ. Here the CDR3 reads CASTSERILYNEQFF. CDR3 coding DNA: TGCGCCAGCACCTCCGAGCGGATCCTATACAATGAGCAGTTCTTC.

The chain recombines TRBV28 with TRBJ1-1; 9 bases align to TRBD1. This CDR3 is built from 18 residues. Germline-derived CDR1 and CDR2 are MDHEN and SYDVKM. Losses at the gene ends were 2 bases for V and 3 bases for J; bases not matched to a gene: 13. The CDR3 sequence is CASSLVGRTGEAYTEAFF. The CDR3 DNA sequence: TGTGCCAGCAGTTTAGTGGGGAGGACAGGGGAGGCGTACACTGAAGCTTTCTTT.

The rearrangement uses TRBV6-4 and TRBJ2-3; 11 bases are a match to TRBD1. The CDR3 runs 18 residues. Germline V gene sequence: CDR1 MRHNA, CDR2 SNTAGT. Trimming removed 0 bases from V and 1 base from J; junction bases left unmatched: 6. DNA of the CDR3: TGTGCCAGCAGTGACTCGTCGGGACAGGGGGTTGGCACAGATACGCAGTATTTT. It codes for CASSDSSGQGVGTDTQYF.

This chain uses TRBV30 with TRBJ2-2; D remains ambiguous. CDR1 and CDR2 (germline): GTSNPN, SVGIG (reference sequence). Trimming left V 0 bases short and J 10 bases short, with 9 bases between. The CDR3 has 12 amino acids. The CDR3 sequence: CAWSVRMEELFF. In DNA, the CDR3 is TGTGCCTGGAGTGTACGAATGGAGGAGCTGTTTTTT.

The CDR3 reads CASSLLYGYTF. The CDR3 nucleotides are TGTGCCAGCAGCTTATTGTATGGCTACACCTTC. The V gene is TRBV11-2, the J gene TRBJ1-2; D unclear. The CDR3 spans 11 residues. Trimming left V 2 bases short and J 5 bases short, with 3 bases between. From germline, CDR1 is SGHAT and CDR2 FQNNGV.

The V and J genes are TRBV6-4 and TRBJ1-5; maybe TRBD1 (6 bases). CDR1 and CDR2 from the germline V gene are MRHNA and SNTAGT. This CDR3 has 17 residues. The ends were cut back, 6 bases at V and 0 bases at J, with 18 bases in the middle. The CDR3 nucleotides read TGTGCCAGCAGGGGCCCGGACAGACAACATAGCAATCAGCCCCAGCATTTT. Residues: CASRGPDRQHSNQPQHF.

The chain uses TRBV7-3 and TRBJ2-3; D call uncertain. The V end was cut by 2 bases, the J end by 0 bases, with 6 bases between. This CDR3 is built from 14 residues. Germline V gene data show CDR1 as SGHTA and CDR2 as FQGTGA. The CDR3 DNA follows: TGTGCCAGCAGCTTATCGGGTAGCACAGATACGCAGTATTTT. Translated, it gives CASSLSGSTDTQYF.

V is TRBV27 and J is TRBJ2-3; D is perhaps TRBD1 (6 bases). Germline V gene data show CDR1 as MNHEY and CDR2 as SMNVEV (reference sequence). V was pared by 5 bases and J by 1 base, with 16 bases between. CDR3 length equals 16 residues. CDR3 sequence (DNA): TGTGCCAGCAGTCCCCCCCCGGACAGCCGCACAGATACGCAGTATTTT. Protein sequence: CASSPPPDSRTDTQYF.

V usage is TRBV7-9 and J usage is TRBJ2-7; TRBD1 matches 8 bases. The CDR3 is 15 residues long. V dropped 5 bases and J dropped 2; count of bases not matched to a gene: 8. CDR1 is SEHNR and CDR2 is FQNEAQ in the germline V gene (reference sequence). The CDR3 protein is CASSATGGLTYEQYF. CDR3 DNA sequence: TGTGCCAGCAGCGCTACAGGGGGACTCACCTACGAGCAGTACTTC.

The V and J genes are TRBV7-9 and TRBJ2-2, with TRBD1 identical over 7 bases. CDR1 SEHNR and CDR2 FQNEAQ come from the germline V gene (reference sequence). V lost 6 bases, J lost 1 base, and 8 bases stayed unmatched. The CDR3 has 16 amino acids. In DNA, the CDR3 is TGTGCCAGCAGGAGAAGTCAGGGGGAGAACACCGGGGAGCTGTTTTTT. Translated, it gives CASRRSQGENTGELFF.

This chain uses TRBV19 with TRBJ1-1; D unclear. The CDR3 runs 14 residues. V gave up 5 bases and J gave up 1 base, with 11 bases separating them. CDR1 LNHDA and CDR2 SQIVND come from the germline V gene (reference sequence). In nucleotides, the CDR3 is TGTGCCAGTAGTTTAATGGAGGGGAACACTGAAGCTTTCTTT. Translation: CASSLMEGNTEAFF.

V is TRBV28 and J is TRBJ2-7, with a weak D call TRBD1 (5 bases). Germline-derived CDR1 and CDR2 are MDHEN and SYDVKM. CDR3 size: 13 residues. Trimming shortened V by 6 bases and J by 1 base, and 10 bases separated the two germline ends. CDR3 residues: CASRVQGSYEQYF. CDR3 sequence (DNA): TGTGCCAGCAGGGTGCAGGGATCCTACGAGCAGTACTTC. Using reference TRBV28 and TRBJ2-7 for the parts outside the CDR3, the full variable domain is DVKVTQSSRYLVKRTGEKVFLECVQDMDHENMFWYRQDPGLGLRLIYFSYDVKMKEKGDIPEGYSVSREKKERFSLILESASTNQTSMYLCASRVQGSYEQYFGPGTRLTVT.

The chain couples TRBV19 to TRBJ2-7; D is uncertain. V lost 1 base and J lost 5, with 18 bases in between. This CDR3 is built from 16 residues. The V gene's germline CDR1 is LNHDA and CDR2 SQIVND (reference sequence). CDR3 sequence: CASSIVATGLRNEQYF. CDR3 bases: TGTGCCAGTAGTATAGTGGCGACGGGTCTCCGGAACGAGCAGTACTTC. Looking up the rest from reference TRBV19 and TRBJ2-7 gives the full variable domain: DGGITQSPKYLFRKEGQNVTLSCEQNLNHDAMYWYRQDPGQGLRLIYYSQIVNDFQKGDIAEGYSVSREKKESFPLTVTSAQKNPTAFYLCASSIVATGLRNEQYFGPGTRLTVT.

This chain uses TRBV28 with TRBJ2-3; 12 nucleotides agree with TRBD2. V shed 10 bases, J shed 2 bases, and the junction held 22 bases outside the gene matches. CDR1 and CDR2 from the germline V gene are MDHEN and SYDVKM. The CDR3 is 20 amino acids. The CDR3: CATSSVAFLASGRATDTQYF. For the CDR3, the DNA is TGTGCCACCTCTAGCGTTGCTTTCTTGGCTAGCGGGAGGGCCACAGATACGCAGTATTTT.

The genes are TRBV18 and TRBJ1-1, with unresolved D. CDR3 length: 16 amino acids. V shed 1 base and J shed 3 bases, with 15 bases lying between them. The germline V gene encodes CDR1 KGHSH and CDR2 LQKENI. CDR3 protein: CASSPQAMMVDTEAFF. In DNA form, the CDR3 reads TGTGCCAGCTCACCACAGGCCATGATGGTAGACACTGAAGCTTTCTTT.

The chain combines TRBV5-4 with TRBJ1-1, with D tentatively TRBD1 (6 bases). Germline CDR1 SGHNT, CDR2 YYREEE (reference sequence). The CDR3 length is 13 residues. The ends were cut back, 4 bases at V and 1 base at J, with 8 bases in the middle. Here the CDR3 DNA reads TGTGCCAGCAGCGTACAGGGGAACACTGAAGCTTTCTTT. It specifies CASSVQGNTEAFF. Full variable domain (remainder filled in from reference TRBV5-4 and TRBJ1-1): ETGVTQSPTHLIKTRGQQVTLRCSSQSGHNTVSWYQQALGQGPQFIFQYYREEENGRGNFPPRFSGLQFPNYSSELNVNALELDDSALYLCASSVQGNTEAFFGQGTRLTVV.

The V and J genes are TRBV11-2 and TRBJ2-5; the D is unclear. The CDR3 has 13 amino acids. The V gene lost 1 base and the J gene lost 5 bases, with 8 bases spanning the gap. CDR1 SGHAT and CDR2 FQNNGV come from the germline V gene. In nucleotides, the CDR3 is TGTGCCAGCAGCTTAGTGGCGAGCGAGACCCAGTACTTC. Translation gives CASSLVASETQYF.

This clone was detected once. The rearrangement uses TRBV28 and TRBJ1-6, with D unresolved. Germline loops: CDR1 MDHEN, CDR2 SYDVKM. V was clipped by 6 bases and J by 5 bases, with 11 bases between them. The CDR3 totals 14 residues. The CDR3, as DNA: TGTGCCAGCAGCGCGTTAAGGGATAATTCACCCCTCCACTTT. It encodes CASSALRDNSPLHF. Using reference TRBV28 and TRBJ1-6 for the parts outside the CDR3, the full variable domain is DVKVTQSSRYLVKRTGEKVFLECVQDMDHENMFWYRQDPGLGLRLIYFSYDVKMKEKGDIPEGYSVSREKKERFSLILESASTNQTSMYLCASSALRDNSPLHFGNGTRLTVT.

V usage is TRBV2 and J usage is TRBJ1-2, with TRBD1 identical over 7 bases. The germline V gene encodes CDR1 SNHLY and CDR2 FYNNEI. The V gene end was trimmed by 10 bases and the J gene end by 1 base; junction bases not matched to a gene: 6. The length of the CDR3 is 13 residues. The CDR3 nucleotides read TGTGCCATTGGGACAGCGGATAACTATGGCTACACCTTC. Its protein is CAIGTADNYGYTF.

The chain joins TRBV19 to TRBJ1-1; TRBD1 might be the D (6 bases). This CDR3 has 13 residues. V dropped 7 bases and J dropped 1 base, with 10 bases sitting between them. The germline CDR1 and CDR2 sequences are LNHDA and SQIVND (reference sequence). CDR3 nucleotides: TGTGCCAGTACCCCAGGGGCGAACACTGAAGCTTTCTTT. As protein: CASTPGANTEAFF. The variable domain in full, with the rest retrieved from reference TRBV19 and TRBJ1-1, is DGGITQSPKYLFRKEGQNVTLSCEQNLNHDAMYWYRQDPGQGLRLIYYSQIVNDFQKGDIAEGYSVSREKKESFPLTVTSAQKNPTAFYLCASTPGANTEAFFGQGTRLTVV.

This rearrangement joins TRBV27 to TRBJ1-4; 10 nucleotides match TRBD1. The junction had 7 bases not matched to a gene; V was cut back by 6 bases and J by 6 bases. The length of the CDR3 is 15 residues. Germline CDR1 reads MNHEY; CDR2 reads SMNVEV (reference sequence). CDR3 in DNA: TGTGCCAGCAGGGGACAGGGGCGCCAAGATGAAAAACTGTTTTTT. Protein: CASRGQGRQDEKLFF.

This clone was detected only once. The genes are TRBV10-3 and TRBJ2-3; D gene uncertain. The V end was cut by 4 bases, the J end by 9 bases, with 14 bases between. Germline V gene data show CDR1 as ENHRY and CDR2 as SYGVKD. CDR3 length: 13 amino acids. The CDR3 reads CAISATHGPTQYF. For the CDR3, the DNA is TGTGCCATCAGTGCAACACACGGACCAACGCAGTATTTT.

CDR3 amino acids: CASSLGLAVEQYF. The DNA of the CDR3 is TGTGCCAGCAGCTTGGGACTAGCGGTCGAGCAGTACTTC. The chain couples TRBV7-2 to TRBJ2-7; 11 bases agree with TRBD2. This CDR3 is 13 amino acids long. The V and J ends lost 3 bases and 6 bases, in that order; junction bases with no gene match: 1. Germline V lookup: CDR1 SGHTA, CDR2 FQGNSA.

The V gene is TRBV5-5, the J gene TRBJ2-7, with TRBD1 identical over 8 bases. The germline gives CDR1 SGHKS, CDR2 YYEKEE (reference sequence). This CDR3 contains 15 residues. Trimming removed 4 bases from V and 3 bases from J; junction bases left unmatched: 9. CDR3 coding DNA: TGTGCCAGCAGCATCCAGGGGGCTGTAAGCTACGAGCAGTACTTC. Translating it yields CASSIQGAVSYEQYF.